Following are 15 T cell receptor beta chains from one sample sequenced in a study of spatial heterogeneity in lung cancer. The time point is: blood at routine non-recurrence follow-up after resection. Sequencing was performed on whole RNA extracted from tumor and nontumor lung tissue, or from frozen PBMC, and the material was left unsorted. TCRdb reanalysed the 5' RACE reads using MiXCR and keeps one entry per CDR3 protein. This table holds roughly 120,000 distinct CDR3 sequences, 12% found once. Sequences were derived from PBMCs, sampled at follow-up. These receptors were taken from a male donor with early-stage non-small cell lung cancer.

Many counts were recorded for this clonotype. The J gene is TRBJ2-3, the V gene TRBV9; D gene unclear. Germline CDR1 SGDLS, CDR2 YYNGEE. Trimming stripped 4 bases from V and 0 bases from J, with 9 bases between. The CDR3 has 14 amino acids. The CDR3 region has the DNA TGTGCCAGCAGCCCAGGACGAAGCACAGATACGCAGTATTTT. Protein sequence: CASSPGRSTDTQYF.

The chain is built from TRBV6-2 or TRBV6-3 and TRBJ2-7; D gene uncertain. The V and J ends lost 7 bases and 4 bases respectively, with 17 bases between them. Germline CDR1 reads MNHEY; CDR2 reads SVGEGT. There are 14 residues in the CDR3. The CDR3 DNA reads TGTGCCAGCACCAACGACGCCCAAATGTACGAGCAGTACTTC. Protein sequence: CASTNDAQMYEQYF.

This clonotype was recorded at least ten times. This chain joins TRBV9 and TRBJ1-6; a possible D gene is TRBD1 (6 bases). The CDR3 totals 16 residues. Between the trimmed V and J ends, which lost 4 bases and 6 bases, there was a span of 17 bases. Germline values: CDR1 SGDLS, CDR2 YYNGEE. The CDR3 here is CASSPLTGGFNSPLHF. CDR3 coding DNA: TGTGCCAGCAGCCCGCTTACGGGGGGCTTTAATTCACCCCTCCACTTT.

This clonotype was observed many times. The genes are TRBV10-3 and TRBJ1-5, with 7 bases identical to TRBD1. Trimming took 6 bases from V and 2 from J; bases not matched to a gene: 10. CDR1 and CDR2 (germline): ENHRY, SYGVKD. This CDR3 is 16 amino acids long. CDR3 DNA sequence: TGTGCCATCAGCGAGACCCCCGGGACAGGCAATCAGCCCCAGCATTTT. This encodes CAISETPGTGNQPQHF.

This clonotype was detected only a few times. This rearrangement joins TRBV7-3 to TRBJ2-7; no clear D. The CDR3 consists of 13 residues. Deletions cut 5 bases from V and 4 bases from J, with 12 bases between. Germline CDR1 is SGHTA and CDR2 is FQGTGA. CDR3 amino acids: CASSPGPEYEQYF. CDR3 sequence (DNA): TGTGCCAGCAGCCCGGGCCCAGAGTACGAGCAGTACTTC.

The chain carries TRBV28 and TRBJ2-2; TRBD1 might be the D (6 bases). This CDR3 contains 14 residues. CDR1 and CDR2 from the germline V gene are MDHEN and SYDVKM. V was cut by 9 bases and J by 2 bases, with 13 bases left in between. This chain's CDR3 is CASLDSRNTGELFF. Here the CDR3 DNA reads TGTGCCAGTCTGGACAGTCGAAACACCGGGGAGCTGTTTTTT.

This clonotype has at least ten counts. This chain links TRBV5-1 with TRBJ2-7; D is uncertain. V shed 6 bases and J shed 2 bases, with 15 bases lying between them. Germline V gene data show CDR1 as SGHRS and CDR2 as YFSETQ. The CDR3 consists of 14 residues. Written as DNA, the CDR3 is TGCGCCAGCAAAGGAACAGCACTTACCTACGAGCAGTACTTC. Residues: CASKGTALTYEQYF.

The table lists this clonotype with a few counts. This chain links TRBV6-6 with TRBJ1-4; TRBD1 matches 7 bases. CDR1 and CDR2 from the germline V gene are MNHNY and SVGAGI (reference sequence). This CDR3 comprises 15 residues. V trimming: 8 bases; J trimming: 5 bases; junction bases outside the gene matches: 11. The CDR3 reads CASLIDQGENEKLFF. The CDR3 DNA reads TGTGCCAGCCTGATCGACCAGGGGGAGAATGAAAAACTGTTTTTT.

This clonotype was found many times. The rearrangement links TRBV6-5 to TRBJ2-7, with 8 bases matching TRBD2. J lost 2 bases, V lost 6 bases, and 6 bases had no gene match. Germline assignment: CDR1 MNHEY and CDR2 SVGAGI. This CDR3 has 14 residues. The CDR3 DNA sequence: TGTGCCAGCAGCCCCCGGGGGGGCCCCTACGAGCAGTACTTC. This sequence encodes CASSPRGGPYEQYF.

This clonotype was recorded at least ten times. This chain uses TRBV29-1 with TRBJ2-2; tentatively, D is TRBD1 (7 bases). Trimming pared 6 bases from V and 4 bases from J, leaving 18 bases between. The germline V gene encodes CDR1 SQVTM and CDR2 ANQGSEA. The CDR3 spans 15 residues. The CDR3: CSVTLQGRSTGELFF. The CDR3 DNA follows: TGCAGCGTAACACTACAGGGGAGGAGCACCGGGGAGCTGTTTTTT.

This clonotype was seen many times. The rearrangement uses TRBV10-3 and TRBJ2-1; 9 bases agree with TRBD2. Germline V gives CDR1 ENHRY, CDR2 SYGVKD. Unmatched junction bases numbered 14, after V lost 4 bases and J lost 10 bases. CDR3 length: 16 residues. In nucleotides, the CDR3 is TGTGCCATCAGTGCTGCGCGGGGGGGCAACCTTGGAGAGCAGTTCTTC. Translating gives CAISAARGGNLGEQFF.

This rearrangement joins TRBV28 to TRBJ2-5; D remains ambiguous. This CDR3 comprises 12 residues. In germline, CDR1 is MDHEN, CDR2 SYDVKM. The V gene lost 7 bases and the J gene lost 5 bases, with 11 bases spanning the gap. DNA of the CDR3: TGTGCCAGCAAGTTTTTAGGGGAGACCCAGTACTTC. Translated: CASKFLGETQYF.

This clonotype was counted between two and nine times. The chain has TRBV20-1 and TRBJ2-5; 12 bases are a match to TRBD2. V shed 7 bases and J 5 bases; nucleotides not matched to a gene: 11. The CDR3 spans 15 residues. The germline V gene has CDR1 DFQATT and CDR2 SNEGSKA (reference sequence). The CDR3 loop reads CSELLAGGATETQYF. CDR3 nucleotide sequence: TGCAGTGAACTCCTAGCGGGGGGGGCCACGGAGACCCAGTACTTC.

This clonotype was found many times. The chain uses TRBV5-1 and TRBJ2-7; 8 bases match TRBD1. The CDR3 spans 15 residues. Germline assignment: CDR1 SGHRS and CDR2 YFSETQ. V shed 4 bases and J 0 bases; nucleotides not matched to a gene: 6. CDR3 DNA sequence: TGCGCCAGCAGCCCCAGGACAGGGAACTCCTACGAGCAGTACTTC. Its translation: CASSPRTGNSYEQYF.

The sample holds many counts of this clonotype. The chain is built from TRBV2 and TRBJ1-5; 8 nucleotides agree with TRBD1. This CDR3 has 14 residues. J was trimmed by 2 bases and V by 5 bases; bases with no gene match: 2. The germline V gene encodes CDR1 SNHLY and CDR2 FYNNEI. CDR3: CASSKDRGNQPQHF. Here the CDR3 DNA reads TGTGCCAGCAGTAAGGACAGGGGCAATCAGCCCCAGCATTTT.